The following is a T cell receptor (beta chain) sequence with its context. This entry belongs to a study of radiotherapy plus CTLA-4 blockade in lung cancer. The CDR3 is 16 amino acids. Germline V gene sequence: CDR1 MNHEY, CDR2 SVGAGI. TCRdb keeps only in-frame clones here, not all; method: immunoSEQ multiplex PCR. There are tens of thousands of clones in the sample; around four fifths occur only once, and more than 4% lies in the top ten. This specimen was peripheral blood, taken from a patient treated with radiotherapy plus ipilimumab. The origin of this receptor is a human donor with non-small cell lung cancer whose response to radiotherapy plus ipilimumab could not be evaluated. This chain joins TRBV6-5 and TRBJ2-5; D not resolved. The assigned J gene may be wrong: the sequence end matches TRBJ2-7 better. DNA for the CDR3: TGTGCCAGCAGTTACTCTTCGTATATGGGCCCCTACGAGCAGTACTTC. This sequence encodes CASSYSSYMGPYEQYF.